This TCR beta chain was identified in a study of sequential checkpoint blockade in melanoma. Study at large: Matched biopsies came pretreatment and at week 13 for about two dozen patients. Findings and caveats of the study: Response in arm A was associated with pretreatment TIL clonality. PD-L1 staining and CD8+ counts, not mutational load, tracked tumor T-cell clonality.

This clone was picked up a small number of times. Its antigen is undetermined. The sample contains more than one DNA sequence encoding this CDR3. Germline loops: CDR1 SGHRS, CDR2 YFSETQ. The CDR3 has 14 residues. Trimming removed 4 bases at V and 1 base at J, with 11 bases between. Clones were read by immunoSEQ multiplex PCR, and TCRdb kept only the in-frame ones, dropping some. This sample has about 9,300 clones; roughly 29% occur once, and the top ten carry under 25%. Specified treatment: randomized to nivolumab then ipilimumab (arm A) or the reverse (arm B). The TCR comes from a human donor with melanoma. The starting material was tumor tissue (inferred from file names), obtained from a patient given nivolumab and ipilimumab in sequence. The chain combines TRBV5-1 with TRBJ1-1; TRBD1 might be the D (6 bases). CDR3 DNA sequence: TGCGCCAGCAGCGTGTTACAGGGGAACACTGAAGCTTTCTTT. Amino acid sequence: CASSVLQGNTEAFF.